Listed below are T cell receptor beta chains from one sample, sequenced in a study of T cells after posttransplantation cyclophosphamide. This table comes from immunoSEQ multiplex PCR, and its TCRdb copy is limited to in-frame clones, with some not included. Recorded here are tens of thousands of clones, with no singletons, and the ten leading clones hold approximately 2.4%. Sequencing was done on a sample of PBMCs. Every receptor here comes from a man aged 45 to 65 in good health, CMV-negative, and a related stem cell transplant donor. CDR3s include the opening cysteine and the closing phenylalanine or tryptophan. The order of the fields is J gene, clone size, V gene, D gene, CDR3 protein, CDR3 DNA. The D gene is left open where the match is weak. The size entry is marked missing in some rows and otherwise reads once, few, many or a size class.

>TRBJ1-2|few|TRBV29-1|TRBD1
CSVRQGNYGYTF
TGCAGCGTCAGACAGGGTAACTATGGCTACACCTTC
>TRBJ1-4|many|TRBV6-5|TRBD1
CASSYLGTGNEKLFF
TGTGCCAGCAGTTATCTGGGGACAGGGAATGAAAAACTGTTTTTT
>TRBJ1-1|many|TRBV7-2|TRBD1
CASSPTWDRGTEAFF
TGTGCCAGCAGCCCAACCTGGGACAGGGGCACTGAAGCTTTCTTT
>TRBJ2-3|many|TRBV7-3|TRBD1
CASSSRQGGSDTQYF
TGTGCCAGCAGCTCCAGACAGGGTGGTTCAGATACGCAGTATTTT
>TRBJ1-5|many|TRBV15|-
CATSLDRGNQPQHF
TGTGCCACCAGTTTGGACAGAGGCAATCAGCCCCAGCATTTT
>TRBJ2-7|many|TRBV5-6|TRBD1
CASSFLGTGAQRQYF
TGTGCCAGCAGCTTTTTAGGGACAGGGGCTCAAAGGCAGTACTTC
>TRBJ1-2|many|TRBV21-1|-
CASTPISRGKANYGYTF
TGTGCCAGCACCCCAATAAGTAGGGGTAAAGCTAACTATGGCTACACCTTC
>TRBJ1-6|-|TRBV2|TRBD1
CASSGDRNSPLHF
TGTGCCAGCAGTGGGGACAGAAATTCACCCCTCCACTTT
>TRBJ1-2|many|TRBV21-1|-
CASSKNGHGVYGYTF
TGTGCCAGCAGCAAGAACGGACATGGCGTCTATGGCTACACCTTC
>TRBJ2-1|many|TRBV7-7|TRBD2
CASSSGLAKNEQFF
TGTGCCAGCAGCTCAGGACTAGCGAAGAATGAGCAGTTCTTC
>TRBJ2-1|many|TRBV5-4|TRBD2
CASSPKQGLAGAYEQFF
TGTGCCAGCAGCCCAAAACAGGGACTAGCGGGAGCTTATGAGCAGTTCTTC
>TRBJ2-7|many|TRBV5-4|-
CASSLSRGSDEQYF
TGTGCCAGCAGCTTGTCCAGGGGTTCGGACGAGCAGTACTTC
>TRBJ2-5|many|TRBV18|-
CASSEQDQETQYF
TGTGCCAGCTCAGAACAGGACCAAGAGACCCAGTACTTC
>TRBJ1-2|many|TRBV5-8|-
CASSLKAGGNFYGYTF
TGTGCCAGCAGCTTGAAAGCTGGGGGGAACTTCTATGGCTACACCTTC
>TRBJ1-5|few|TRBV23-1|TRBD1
CASSLRTGNQPQHF
TGCGCCAGCAGTCTCCGGACAGGGAATCAGCCCCAGCATTTT
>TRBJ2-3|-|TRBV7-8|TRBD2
CASSLTSSGGRTDTQYF
TGTGCCAGCAGCTTAACTTCTAGCGGGGGTCGGACAGATACGCAGTATTTT
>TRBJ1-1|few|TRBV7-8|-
CASSPYNRQTNLEAFF
TGTGCCAGCAGCCCCTATAACCGACAGACGAACCTTGAAGCTTTCTTT
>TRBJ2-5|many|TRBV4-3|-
CASSQQQYETQYF
TGCGCCAGCAGCCAACAACAATACGAGACCCAGTACTTC
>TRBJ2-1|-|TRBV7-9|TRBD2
CASSFAGGPSEQFF
TGTGCCAGCAGCTTTGCGGGGGGCCCTAGTGAGCAGTTCTTC
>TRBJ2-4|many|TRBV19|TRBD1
CASSPKDRARVAKNIQYF
TGTGCCAGTAGTCCAAAGGACAGGGCCCGGGTAGCCAAAAACATTCAGTACTTC
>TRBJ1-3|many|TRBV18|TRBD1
CASSPQGQGTRDTIYF
TGTGCCAGCTCACCACAGGGACAGGGGACCCGGGACACCATATATTTT
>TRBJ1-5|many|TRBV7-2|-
CASSLRFRSSNQPQHF
TGTGCCAGCAGCTTAAGGTTCAGGTCTAGCAATCAGCCCCAGCATTTT
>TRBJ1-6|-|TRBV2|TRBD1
CASSGDRSPLHF
TGTGCCAGCAGTGGGGACAGGTCACCCCTCCACTTT
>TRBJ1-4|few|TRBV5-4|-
CASSLPGVLNEKLFF
TGTGCCAGCAGCTTGCCGGGGGTCCTTAATGAAAAACTGTTTTTT
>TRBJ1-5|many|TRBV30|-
CAWSRVNGNQPQHF
TGTGCCTGGAGCAGGGTAAATGGCAATCAGCCCCAGCATTTT